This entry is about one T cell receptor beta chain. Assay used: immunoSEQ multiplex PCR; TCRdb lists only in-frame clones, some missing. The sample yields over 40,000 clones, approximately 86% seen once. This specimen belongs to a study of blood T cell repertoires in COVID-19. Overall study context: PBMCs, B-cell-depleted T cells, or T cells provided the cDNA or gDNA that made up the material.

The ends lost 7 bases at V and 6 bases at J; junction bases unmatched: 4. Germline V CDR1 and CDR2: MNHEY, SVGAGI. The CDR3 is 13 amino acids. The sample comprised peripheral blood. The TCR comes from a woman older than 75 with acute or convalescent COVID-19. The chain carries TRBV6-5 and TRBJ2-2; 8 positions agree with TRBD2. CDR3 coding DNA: TGTGCCAGCAACCGGGGGGGGCCCGGGGAGCTGTTTTTT. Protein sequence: CASNRGGPGELFF.